The T cell receptor (beta chain) described here comes from a study of CD8 T cells in ankylosing spondylitis. Notes on the study in general: Ankylosing spondylitis blood appeared to carry a characteristic TCR beta motif of roughly 8 highly homologous variants.

This clonotype was found many times. What it recognizes is unknown. Quantitative 5'-RACE with molecular barcodes produced the TCR beta libraries. Via MiXCR, TCRdb re-called the 5' RACE reads, giving one row per CDR3 protein. The data contain fewer than 200,000 distinct CDR3 sequences, roughly 20% of them singletons. V shed 3 bases and J shed 3 bases, with 18 bases lying between them. This CDR3 region has 16 residues. Source material: blood, either unsorted or a sorted T cell fraction (not recorded which). The chain joins TRBV12-3 or TRBV12-4 to TRBJ2-7, with D possibly matching TRBD2 (5 bases). The source of this sequence is a male donor aged 5-30 years with ankylosing spondylitis or in good health (not recorded which). The CDR3 sequence is CASSFGLRTFDYEQYF. The CDR3 DNA follows: TGTGCCAGCAGTTTCGGATTGAGGACTTTCGACTACGAGCAGTACTTC.